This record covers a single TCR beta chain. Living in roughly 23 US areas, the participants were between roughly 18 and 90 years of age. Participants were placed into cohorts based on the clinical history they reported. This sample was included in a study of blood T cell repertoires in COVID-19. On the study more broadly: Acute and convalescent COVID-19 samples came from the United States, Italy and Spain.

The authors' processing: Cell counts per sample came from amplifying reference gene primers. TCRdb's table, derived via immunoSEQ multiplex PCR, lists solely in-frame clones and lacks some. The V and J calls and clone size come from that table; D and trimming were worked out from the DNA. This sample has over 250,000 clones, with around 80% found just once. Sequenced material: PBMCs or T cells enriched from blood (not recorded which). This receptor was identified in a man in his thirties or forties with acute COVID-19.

The CDR3 region has the DNA TGTGCCAGTAGACAACAGGGGGCCTCTGGAAACACCATATATTTT. Residues: CASRQQGASGNTIYF. The chain links TRBV19 to TRBJ1-3; 9 positions agree with TRBD1. V was pared by 6 bases and J by 0 bases, with 3 bases of the junction left unmatched. This CDR3 contains 15 residues. Germline CDR1 reads LNHDA; CDR2 reads SQIVND (reference sequence).